This paragraph covers one T cell receptor (beta chain) sequence. Its binding antigen is unknown. The input lacks base qualities; no much larger clone sits a single base away. Inclusive of the bounding cysteine and phenylalanine, the CDR3 is 16 residues long. Only the CDR3 DNA is retained, 48 bases long and in frame from the first base. V loses 0 bases at its end and J loses 4 bases; junction bases beyond the gene matches: 8. CDR1 and CDR2 are drawn from the germline V gene (reference sequence): SGHKS, YYEKEE. The data originate from a study of human versus mouse CDR3 diversity and MHC coevolution (TCRdb year 2017). Concerning the study at large: The immunoSEQ assay was reported to detect one in 200,000 T cells and to minimize multiplex PCR amplification bias. Repertoires of human naive CD4 T cells were used as a reference for TCR selection on multiple MHC II alleles and were compared against human-TCR-locus transgenic mice carrying single MHC II. Valid reads per sample ranged from 0.6 x 10^7 to 1.6 x 10^7 across mouse and human samples. Three healthy volunteer blood donors were included in the human cohort, with one aged 30 to 39, one aged 40 to 49 and one aged 60 to 70 at collection. Results the study describes overall, beyond this receptor: The largest TCR beta repertoire, around 1.5 million clonotypes, was estimated by iCHAO1 for humans, a finding likely attributable to selection by multiple MHC II molecules. On average, humans had more CDR3 deletions and insertions than mice did, pointing to greater exonuclease and TdT activity. Most of the three human donors showed the lowest clonal inequality scores among all compared groups. Repertoire diversity was not considered directly comparable between humans and mice because human T cells were selected on roughly 6 MHC II alleles.

Fluorescence-activated cell sorting was used to isolate naive CD4 T cells, defined as CD45RO-negative and CD62L-positive, from PBMCs. About 52 ml of fresh peripheral blood was drawn per donor, and PBMCs were isolated by Ficoll density centrifugation. All samples were sorted on a FACSAria III instrument and reached purity above 85%. Genomic DNA was extracted from the sorted cells using the QIAGEN blood and tissue kit and was quantified on a NanoDrop 1000. Deep sequencing and quantification of TCR alpha and beta chains were performed on the immunoSEQ platform by multiplex PCR of genomic DNA. Concerning the study's data processing: IMGT gene and region definitions were used for annotation of the TCR sequences. Out-of-frame rearrangements were used as a proxy for the preselection repertoire and compared with in-frame clonotypes. Repertoire size was estimated with the iCHAO1 estimator supplied with the immunoSEQ platform. A Gini index, which is based on the Lorenz curve, was applied to in-frame amino acid clonotypes to measure clonal inequality. The intersect function in the R package tcR was used to count shared clonotypes, while the Jaccard index served to score similarity. The R prcomp function was used without normalization to run principal component analysis of V, J and V-J usage frequencies. TCRdb took this table from immuneACCESS and kept in-frame rearrangements with V and J called. Such tables lack part of the clones; where checked against another copy, unresolved V genes explain under half of the gap, and the rest is unexplained. Clonal size and the V and J genes are those of that table, whereas D and trimming came from the DNA. This sample is represented by 60,000 to 95,000 clones; just under 95% of them were singletons. Clones ranked in the top ten supply about 0.14% of the sample.

The sample consisted of naive CD4+ T cells from blood. The intended sense of this specimen's cell subset or site label: CD45RO-negative CD62L-positive naive CD4 T cells. This sequence originates from a person aged 25 to 75 in good health. Recombination joined TRBV5-5 with TRBJ1-1, with 8 bases matching TRBD1. In nucleotide form, the sequence is TGTGCCAGCAGCTTGGGGCAGGGGGCCTGGGGCACTGAAGCTTTCTTT. This codes for CASSLGQGAWGTEAFF.